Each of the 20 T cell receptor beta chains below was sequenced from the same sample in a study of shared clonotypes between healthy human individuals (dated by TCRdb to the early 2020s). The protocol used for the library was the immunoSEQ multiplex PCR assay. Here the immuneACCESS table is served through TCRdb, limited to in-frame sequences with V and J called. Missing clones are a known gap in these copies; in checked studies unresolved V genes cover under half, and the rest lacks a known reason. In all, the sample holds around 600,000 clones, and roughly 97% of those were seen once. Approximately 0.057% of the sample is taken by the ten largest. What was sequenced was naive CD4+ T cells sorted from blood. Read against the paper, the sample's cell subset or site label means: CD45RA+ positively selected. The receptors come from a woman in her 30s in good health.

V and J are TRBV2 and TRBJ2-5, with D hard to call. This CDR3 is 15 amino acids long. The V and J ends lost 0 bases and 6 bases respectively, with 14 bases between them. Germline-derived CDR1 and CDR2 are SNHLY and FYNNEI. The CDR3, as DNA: TGTGCCAGCAGTGAAGCGTCCGGCGAGTACAAGACCCAGTACTTC. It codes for CASSEASGEYKTQYF. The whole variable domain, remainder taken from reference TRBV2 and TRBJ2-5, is EPEVTQTPSHQVTQMGQEVILRCVPISNHLYFYWYRQILGQKVEFLVSFYNNEISEKSEIFDDQFSVERPDGSNFTLKIRSTKLEDSAMYFCASSEASGEYKTQYFGPGTRLLVL.

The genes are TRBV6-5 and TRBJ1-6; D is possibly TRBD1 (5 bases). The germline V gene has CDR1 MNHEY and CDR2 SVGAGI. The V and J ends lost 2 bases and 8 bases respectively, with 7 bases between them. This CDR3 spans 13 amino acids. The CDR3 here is CASSYDSYSPLHF. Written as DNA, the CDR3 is TGTGCCAGCAGTTACGACAGTTATTCACCCCTCCACTTT.

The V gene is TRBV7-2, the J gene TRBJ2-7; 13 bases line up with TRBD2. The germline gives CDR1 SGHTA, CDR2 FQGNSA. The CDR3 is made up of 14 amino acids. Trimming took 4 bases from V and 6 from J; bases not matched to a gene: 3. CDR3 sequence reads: CASSSGLAGAEQYF. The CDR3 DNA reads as TGTGCCAGCAGCTCAGGACTAGCGGGAGCCGAGCAGTACTTC. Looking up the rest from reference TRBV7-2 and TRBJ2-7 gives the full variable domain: GAGVSQSPSNKVTEKGKDVELRCDPISGHTALYWYRQSLGQGLEFLIYFQGNSAPDKSGLPSDRFSAERTGGSVSTLTIQRTQQEDSAVYLCASSSGLAGAEQYFGPGTRLTVT.

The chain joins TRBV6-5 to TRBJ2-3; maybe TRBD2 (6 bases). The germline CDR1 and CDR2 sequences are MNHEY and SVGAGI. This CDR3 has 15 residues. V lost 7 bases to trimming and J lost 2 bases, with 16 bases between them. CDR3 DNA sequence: TGTGCCAGCACCCACGGAGGGTTTCACACAGATACGCAGTATTTT. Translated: CASTHGGFHTDTQYF.

CDR3 amino acids: CASSLHSGRGNEQYF. The CDR3 region has the DNA TGTGCCAGCAGTTTACACAGCGGGAGGGGCAACGAGCAGTACTTC. The chain has TRBV27 and TRBJ2-7, with 10 bases that match TRBD2. The CDR3 covers 15 residues. V lost 2 bases, J lost 5 bases, and 6 bases stayed unmatched. CDR1 is MNHEY and CDR2 is SMNVEV in the germline V gene (reference sequence).

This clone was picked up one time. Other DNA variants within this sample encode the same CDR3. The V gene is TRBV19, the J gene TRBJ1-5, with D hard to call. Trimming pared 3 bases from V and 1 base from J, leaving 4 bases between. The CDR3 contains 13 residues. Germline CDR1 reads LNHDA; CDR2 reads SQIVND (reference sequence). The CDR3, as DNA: TGTGCCAGTAGTATGGGAAGCAATCAGCCCCAGCATTTT. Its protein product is CASSMGSNQPQHF.

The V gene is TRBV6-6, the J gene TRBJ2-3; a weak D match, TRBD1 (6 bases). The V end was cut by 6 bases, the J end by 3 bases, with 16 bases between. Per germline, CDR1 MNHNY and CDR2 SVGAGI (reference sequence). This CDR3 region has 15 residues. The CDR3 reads CASSPFRTVTDTQYF. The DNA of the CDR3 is TGTGCCAGCAGCCCGTTCCGGACAGTAACAGATACGCAGTATTTT.

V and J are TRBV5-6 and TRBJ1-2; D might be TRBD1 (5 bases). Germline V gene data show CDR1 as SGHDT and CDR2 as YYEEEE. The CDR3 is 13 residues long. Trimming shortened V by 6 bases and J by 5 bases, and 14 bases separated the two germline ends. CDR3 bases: TGTGCCAGCACTCGGGGCGATCTATATGGCTACACCTTC. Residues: CASTRGDLYGYTF.

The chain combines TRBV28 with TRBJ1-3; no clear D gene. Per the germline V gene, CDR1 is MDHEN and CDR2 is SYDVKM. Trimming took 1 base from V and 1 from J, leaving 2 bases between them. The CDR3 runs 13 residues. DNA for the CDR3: TGTGCCAGCAGTTTATTATCTGGAAACACCATATATTTT. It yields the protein CASSLLSGNTIYF. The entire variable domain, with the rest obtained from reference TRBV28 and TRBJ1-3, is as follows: DVKVTQSSRYLVKRTGEKVFLECVQDMDHENMFWYRQDPGLGLRLIYFSYDVKMKEKGDIPEGYSVSREKKERFSLILESASTNQTSMYLCASSLLSGNTIYFGEGSWLTVV.

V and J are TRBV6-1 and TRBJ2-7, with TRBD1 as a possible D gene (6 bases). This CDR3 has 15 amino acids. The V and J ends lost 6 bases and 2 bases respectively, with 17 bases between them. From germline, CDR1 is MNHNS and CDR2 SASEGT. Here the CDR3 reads CASSSKRTETYEQYF. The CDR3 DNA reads TGTGCCAGCAGCTCGAAAAGGACAGAAACCTACGAGCAGTACTTC.

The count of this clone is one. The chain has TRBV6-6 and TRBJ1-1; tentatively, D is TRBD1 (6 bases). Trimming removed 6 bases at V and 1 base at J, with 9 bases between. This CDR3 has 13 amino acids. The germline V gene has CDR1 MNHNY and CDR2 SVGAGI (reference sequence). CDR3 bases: TGTGCCAGCAGCCCCAGGGGGAACACTGAAGCTTTCTTT. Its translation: CASSPRGNTEAFF.

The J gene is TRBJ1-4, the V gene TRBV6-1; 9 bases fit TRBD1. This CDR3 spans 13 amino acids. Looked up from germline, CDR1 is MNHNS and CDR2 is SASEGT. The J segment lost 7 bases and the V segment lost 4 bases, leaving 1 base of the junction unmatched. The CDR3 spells CASSGTGAEKLFF. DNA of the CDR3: TGTGCCAGCAGTGGGACAGGGGCTGAAAAACTGTTTTTT.

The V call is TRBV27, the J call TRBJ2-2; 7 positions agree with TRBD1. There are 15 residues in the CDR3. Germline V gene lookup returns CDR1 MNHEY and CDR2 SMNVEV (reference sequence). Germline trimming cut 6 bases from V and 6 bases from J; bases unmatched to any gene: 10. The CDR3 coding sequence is TGTGCCAGCAGACCAAACACAGGGGTCGCCGGGGAGCTGTTTTTT. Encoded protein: CASRPNTGVAGELFF.

CDR3 in DNA: TGTGCCAGCAGCCAATTTGAGGATATTGAAGCTTTCTTT. This codes for CASSQFEDIEAFF. The chain joins TRBV14 to TRBJ1-1; D not resolved. The V end lost 2 bases, the J end lost 7 bases, and 11 bases lay between the germline ends. CDR3 length: 13 residues. Germline V CDR1 and CDR2: SGHDN, FVKESK.

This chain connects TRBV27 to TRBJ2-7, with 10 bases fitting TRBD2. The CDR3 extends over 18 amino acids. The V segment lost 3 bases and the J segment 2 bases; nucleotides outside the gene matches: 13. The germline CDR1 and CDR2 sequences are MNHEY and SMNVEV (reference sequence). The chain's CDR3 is CASSLLAGGLPSPYEQYF. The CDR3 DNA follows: TGTGCCAGCAGTTTGTTAGCGGGAGGACTACCAAGCCCCTACGAGCAGTACTTC.

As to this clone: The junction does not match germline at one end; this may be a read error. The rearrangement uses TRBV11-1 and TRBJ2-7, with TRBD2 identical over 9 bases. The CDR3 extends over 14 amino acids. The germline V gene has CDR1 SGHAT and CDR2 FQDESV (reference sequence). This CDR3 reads CASRLAGAAYEQYF. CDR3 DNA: TGTGCCAGCAGGTTAGCGGGAGCTGCCTACGAGCAGTACTTC.

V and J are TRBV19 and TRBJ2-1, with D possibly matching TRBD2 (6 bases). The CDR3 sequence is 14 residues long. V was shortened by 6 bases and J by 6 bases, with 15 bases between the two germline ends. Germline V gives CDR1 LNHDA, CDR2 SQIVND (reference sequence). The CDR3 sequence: CASSPSTSSNEQFF. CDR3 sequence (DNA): TGTGCCAGTAGCCCAAGCACTAGCTCCAATGAGCAGTTCTTC.

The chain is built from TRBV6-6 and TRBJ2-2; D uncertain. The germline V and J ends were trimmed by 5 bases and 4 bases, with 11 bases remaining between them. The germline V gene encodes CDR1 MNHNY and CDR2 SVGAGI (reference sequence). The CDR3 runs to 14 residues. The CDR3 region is CASSSKRGTGELFF. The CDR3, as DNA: TGTGCCAGCAGTAGTAAAAGAGGCACCGGGGAGCTGTTTTTT.

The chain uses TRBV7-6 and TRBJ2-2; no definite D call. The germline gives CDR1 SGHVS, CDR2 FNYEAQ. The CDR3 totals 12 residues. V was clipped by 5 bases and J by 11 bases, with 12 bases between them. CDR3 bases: TGTGCCAGCAGCCGCGTCGTAGGAGAGCTGTTTTTT. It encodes CASSRVVGELFF.

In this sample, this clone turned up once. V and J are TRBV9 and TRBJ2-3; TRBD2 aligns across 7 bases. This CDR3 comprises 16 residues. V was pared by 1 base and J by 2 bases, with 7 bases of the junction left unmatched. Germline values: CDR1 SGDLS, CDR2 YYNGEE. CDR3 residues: CASSVTGTTITDTQYF. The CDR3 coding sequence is TGTGCCAGCAGCGTAACTGGGACTACCATCACAGATACGCAGTATTTT.